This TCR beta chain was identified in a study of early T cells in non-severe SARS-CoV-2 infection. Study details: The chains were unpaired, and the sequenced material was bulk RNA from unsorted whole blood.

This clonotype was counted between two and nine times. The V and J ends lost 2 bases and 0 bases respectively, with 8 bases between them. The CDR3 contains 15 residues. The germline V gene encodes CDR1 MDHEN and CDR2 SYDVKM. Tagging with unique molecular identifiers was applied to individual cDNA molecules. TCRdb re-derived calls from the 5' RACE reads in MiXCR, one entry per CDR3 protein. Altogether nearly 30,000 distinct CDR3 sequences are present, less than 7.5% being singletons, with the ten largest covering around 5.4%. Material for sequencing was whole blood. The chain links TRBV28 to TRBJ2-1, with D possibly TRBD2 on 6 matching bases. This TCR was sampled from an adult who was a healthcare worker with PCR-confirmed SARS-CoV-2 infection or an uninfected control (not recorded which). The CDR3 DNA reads TGTGCCAGCAGTTTAGGGCGGGGCTCCTACAATGAGCAGTTCTTC. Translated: CASSLGRGSYNEQFF. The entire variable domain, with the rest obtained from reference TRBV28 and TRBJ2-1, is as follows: DVKVTQSSRYLVKRTGEKVFLECVQDMDHENMFWYRQDPGLGLRLIYFSYDVKMKEKGDIPEGYSVSREKKERFSLILESASTNQTSMYLCASSLGRGSYNEQFFGPGTRLTVL.